Listed below are T cell receptor beta chains from one sample, sequenced in a study of vaccination and CD4 T cells after COVID-19. TCRdb called the PCR reads again in MiXCR, with one record for every CDR3 protein. The table records 35,000 to 45,000 distinct CDR3 sequences, about 35% of them present only once. This specimen was CD4+ T cells from blood, taken about 7 months after SARS-CoV-2 vaccination. The receptors come from a human donor who had recovered from COVID-19. Both conserved end residues are part of each CDR3. The D gene is left open where the match is weak. Some rows mark clone size as missing; the rest say once, few, many or name a class of expanded clone.

TRBD1 TRBJ2-4 . TRBV28 CASSFRQGTKNIQYF TGTGCCAGCAGTTTCCGACAGGGCACCAAAAACATTCAGTACTTC
. TRBJ2-1 few TRBV7-2 CASSLATSSLYNEQFF TGTGCCAGCAGCTTAGCAACTTCCAGTTTATACAATGAGCAGTTCTTC
TRBD2 TRBJ2-7 few TRBV20-1 CSVAAGDYEQYF TGCAGTGTTGCTGCGGGAGATTACGAGCAGTACTTC
. TRBJ2-3 . TRBV4-1 CASSQVAGAPTDTQYF TGCGCCAGCAGCCAAGTTGCGGGTGCGCCCACAGATACGCAGTATTTT
TRBD1 TRBJ2-7 once TRBV7-6 CASSQLMRGREQYF TGTGCCAGCAGCCAGCTTATGAGGGGGCGCGAGCAGTACTTC
TRBD2 TRBJ2-7 few TRBV20-1 CSARSPSGSYEQYF TGCAGTGCTAGATCTCCTAGCGGGAGTTACGAGCAGTACTTC
. TRBJ1-6 . TRBV5-4 CASSPGQGSPLHF TGTGCCAGCAGCCCCGGGCAAGGTTCACCCCTCCACTTT
. TRBJ2-7 . TRBV18 CASSPPGLSVGAYEQYF TGTGCCAGCTCACCACCTGGACTCTCCGTAGGTGCCTACGAGCAGTACTTC
. TRBJ2-7 few TRBV10-1 CASTRRTDSFYEQYF TGCGCCAGCACTCGGAGGACGGATTCCTTCTACGAGCAGTACTTC
. TRBJ1-5 . TRBV4-1 CASSQVVGSNQPQHF TGCGCCAGCAGCCAAGTGGTCGGTAGCAATCAGCCCCAGCATTTT
. TRBJ2-5 . TRBV19 CASSALGFEETQYF TGTGCCAGTAGTGCCCTAGGCTTCGAAGAGACCCAGTACTTC
. TRBJ2-7 . TRBV20-1 CSARGPLSSSSYEQYF TGCAGTGCTAGAGGGCCCCTTTCGTCGAGCTCCTACGAGCAGTACTTC
. TRBJ1-1 few TRBV27 CASSPTAYSEAFF TGTGCCAGCAGCCCGACAGCTTACTCGGAAGCTTTCTTT
. TRBJ2-5 . TRBV7-9 CASTIYQETQYF TGTGCCAGCACCATCTACCAAGAGACCCAGTACTTC
TRBD2 TRBJ2-3 few TRBV7-2 CASRPGTSADTQYF TGTGCCAGCAGGCCCGGGACTAGCGCAGATACGCAGTATTTT
. TRBJ2-5 . TRBV20-1 CSARETSRGDQETQYF TGCAGTGCTAGAGAAACTAGTCGGGGAGACCAAGAGACCCAGTACTTC
TRBD1 TRBJ1-5 . TRBV12-3/TRBV12-4 CASSSSLQGGQPQHF TGTGCCAGCAGTTCTTCTCTACAAGGGGGCCAGCCCCAGCATTTT
. TRBJ2-1 . TRBV2 CASSEAPTYNEQFF TGTGCCAGCAGTGAAGCGCCAACCTACAATGAGCAGTTCTTC
. TRBJ1-1 . TRBV1 CTSSQDAMGEAFF TGCACCAGCAGCCAAGATGCGATGGGGGAAGCTTTCTTT
TRBD1 TRBJ2-7 once TRBV20-1 CSARRDRGYEQYF TGCAGTGCTAGAAGGGACAGGGGGTACGAGCAGTACTTC
. TRBJ2-5 few TRBV27 CASSFGSEYQETQYF TGTGCCAGCAGTTTCGGTTCGGAGTACCAAGAGACCCAGTACTTC
. TRBJ2-5 few TRBV15 CATSRDRQIQETQYF TGTGCCACCAGCAGAGATAGGCAAATCCAAGAGACCCAGTACTTC
. TRBJ1-5 . TRBV19 CASSKGRISNQPQHF TGTGCCAGTAGTAAGGGTAGAATTAGCAATCAGCCCCAGCATTTT
. TRBJ2-7 few TRBV2 CASSGVVPYEQYF TGTGCCAGCAGCGGTGTCGTGCCCTACGAGCAGTACTTC
. TRBJ2-5 few TRBV7-9 CASSFTSSDQETQYF TGTGCCAGCAGCTTTACTTCTAGCGACCAAGAGACCCAGTACTTC
. TRBJ2-2 . TRBV28 CASSVVIGELFF TGTGCCAGCAGCGTGGTGATCGGGGAGCTGTTTTTT
TRBD1 TRBJ2-2 few TRBV20-1 CSASGQGPGELFF TGCAGTGCCTCCGGACAGGGTCCCGGGGAGCTGTTTTTT
TRBD1 TRBJ1-2 . TRBV7-9 CASSREQGVVYGYTF TGTGCCAGCAGTCGAGAGCAGGGGGTAGTCTATGGCTACACCTTC
TRBD2 TRBJ2-7 . TRBV20-1 CSARSGAKYEQYF TGCAGTGCTAGGAGCGGGGCGAAATACGAGCAGTACTTC
. TRBJ2-2 few TRBV7-9 CASSLEGVGGELFF TGTGCCAGCAGCTTAGAAGGAGTCGGCGGGGAGCTGTTTTTT
. TRBJ2-7 . TRBV7-2 CASSLVGSGSYEQYF TGTGCCAGCAGCTTAGTCGGGAGTGGCTCCTACGAGCAGTACTTC
TRBD2 TRBJ2-7 . TRBV6-4 CASRTSGSYEQYF TGTGCCAGCCGGACTAGCGGCTCCTACGAGCAGTACTTC
TRBD2 TRBJ2-1 . TRBV5-1 CASSYPPRTSGSWNEQFF TGCGCCAGCAGCTACCCGCCGCGAACTAGCGGGAGTTGGAATGAGCAGTTCTTC
. TRBJ2-2 . TRBV28 CASRGASNTGELFF TGTGCCAGCAGGGGGGCGTCGAACACCGGGGAGCTGTTTTTT
. TRBJ1-5 . TRBV20-1 CSALGDYSNQPQHF TGCAGTGCTTTAGGTGATTATAGCAATCAGCCCCAGCATTTT
. TRBJ1-2 . TRBV19 CASSIIADTYGYTF TGTGCCAGTAGTATAATTGCCGACACCTATGGCTACACCTTC
. TRBJ1-2 . TRBV6-1 CASRSSGTPYGYTF TGTGCCAGCAGATCCTCCGGGACGCCCTATGGCTACACCTTC
TRBD1 TRBJ1-6 . TRBV5-4 CASSGDRAYNSPLHF TGTGCCAGCAGCGGGGACAGGGCCTATAATTCACCCCTCCACTTT
. TRBJ2-2 few TRBV20-1 CSATHINTGELFF TGCAGTGCTACACACATTAACACCGGGGAGCTGTTTTTT
. TRBJ2-6 few TRBV19 CASSISGANVLTF TGTGCCAGTAGTATATCTGGGGCCAACGTCCTGACTTTC
TRBD1 TRBJ2-5 . TRBV20-1 CSAPRGTGEETQYF TGCAGTGCTCCCCGGGGGACAGGGGAGGAGACCCAGTACTTC
TRBD2 TRBJ2-5 . TRBV20-1 CSARTSGRYQETQYF TGCAGTGCTCGGACTAGCGGAAGGTACCAAGAGACCCAGTACTTC
TRBD1 TRBJ2-3 few TRBV19 CASSMGQGADTQYF TGTGCCAGTAGTATGGGACAGGGGGCAGATACGCAGTATTTT
TRBD1 TRBJ1-1 . TRBV19 CASSMAGGYTEAFF TGTGCCAGTAGTATGGCAGGGGGTTACACTGAAGCTTTCTTT
. TRBJ2-7 . TRBV19 CASSPRGTSYEQYF TGTGCCAGTAGTCCGAGGGGGACCTCCTACGAGCAGTACTTC
. TRBJ1-5 once TRBV5-8 CASSLAGDQPQHF TGTGCCAGCAGCTTGGCCGGGGATCAGCCCCAGCATTTT
TRBD2 TRBJ2-3 few TRBV20-1 CSARDWGRALDTQYF TGCAGTGCTAGAGATTGGGGGAGGGCATTAGATACGCAGTATTTT
TRBD1 TRBJ1-4 . TRBV27 CASSLSGTGVNEKLFF TGTGCCAGCAGTTTATCCGGCACAGGGGTTAATGAAAAACTGTTTTTT
. TRBJ1-4 . TRBV28 CASSPPPGATNEKLFF TGTGCCAGCAGCCCCCCGCCCGGTGCAACTAATGAAAAACTGTTTTTT
. TRBJ2-1 . TRBV29-1 CSVRGGNNEQFF TGCAGCGTCAGAGGCGGGAACAATGAGCAGTTCTTC
TRBD1 TRBJ2-5 . TRBV24-1 CATSESGGQETQYF TGTGCCACCAGTGAATCAGGGGGCCAAGAGACCCAGTACTTC
TRBD2 TRBJ2-1 . TRBV24-1 CATSDITSGSYEQFF TGTGCCACCAGTGACATTACTAGCGGGAGCTATGAGCAGTTCTTC
. TRBJ2-5 . TRBV2 CASSYLGAETQYF TGTGCCAGCAGTTATCTGGGGGCGGAGACCCAGTACTTC
. TRBJ1-2 . TRBV5-4 CASSFGQNYGYTF TGTGCCAGCAGCTTTGGGCAGAACTATGGCTACACCTTC